This T cell receptor (beta chain) came from a study of blood T cell repertoires in COVID-19. Whole-study context: T cells, B-cell-depleted T cells, or PBMCs provided the cDNA or gDNA that served as material.

Authors' methods: Nucleated cell counts were estimated from reference gene primer amplification. The method was immunoSEQ multiplex PCR; TCRdb's version includes in-frame clones alone and lacks a portion of them. Clone size and the V and J calls come from that table; the DNA yielded D and trimming. The sample has 200,000 to 250,000 clones, about 86% seen once; the top ten hold roughly 14%. CDR1 MDHEN and CDR2 SYDVKM come from the germline V gene. This CDR3 is built from 16 residues. V dropped 5 bases and J dropped 7 bases, with 18 bases sitting between them. This receptor was taken from a woman aged 50 to 60 with acute COVID-19. V and J are TRBV28 and TRBJ1-6, with D possibly TRBD1 on 6 matching bases. The sample was PBMCs or T cells enriched from blood (not recorded which). The CDR3 loop is CASSGEPGQPNSPLHF. The DNA of the CDR3 is TGTGCCAGCAGTGGAGAACCAGGACAGCCAAATTCACCCCTCCACTTT.